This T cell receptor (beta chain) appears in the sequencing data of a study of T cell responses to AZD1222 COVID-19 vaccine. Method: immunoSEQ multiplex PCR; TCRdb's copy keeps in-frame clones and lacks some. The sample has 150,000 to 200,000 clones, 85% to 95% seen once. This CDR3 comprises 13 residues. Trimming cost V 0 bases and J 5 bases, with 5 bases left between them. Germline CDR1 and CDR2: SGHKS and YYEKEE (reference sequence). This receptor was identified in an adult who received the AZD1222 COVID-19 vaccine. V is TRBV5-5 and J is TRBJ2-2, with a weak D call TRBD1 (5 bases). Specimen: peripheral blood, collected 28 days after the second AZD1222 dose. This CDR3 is CASSLGQTGELFF. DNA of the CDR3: TGTGCCAGCAGCTTGGGACAGACCGGGGAGCTGTTTTTT.